These T cell receptor beta chains were read from a single sample in a study of identical twins. In TCRdb, the 5' RACE reads were re-called with MiXCR into one record per CDR3 protein. Of some 96,000 distinct CDR3 sequences in the sample, roughly 6% are singletons; the top ten hold about 12%. Sequencing was done on a sample of memory T cells sorted from blood. These receptors were collected from a woman between 45 and 60 years old in good health. CDR3s include the opening cysteine and the closing phenylalanine or tryptophan. D genes are given only for firm matches. The size field is filled for only some rows; it gives once, few, many or a size class.

cdr3_length d_call clone_size j_call v_call cdr3_nt cdr3_aa
14 . many TRBJ1-2 TRBV3-1 TGTGCCAGCAGCCAAGGGCAGGGGTGGGATGGCTACACCTTC CASSQGQGWDGYTF
15 . many TRBJ2-6 TRBV5-1 TGCGCCAGCAGCTTGGGGGTTACTGGGGCCAACGTCCTGACTTTC CASSLGVTGANVLTF
14 . many TRBJ2-2 TRBV2 TGTGCCAGCAGTGAAAACTCGTACACCGGGGAGCTGTTTTTT CASSENSYTGELFF
16 . many TRBJ1-2 TRBV4-1 TGCGCCAGCAGCCCCACGCCCCACAGGGTGCGGTATGGCTACACCTTC CASSPTPHRVRYGYTF
15 TRBD1 many TRBJ2-3 TRBV3-1 TGTGCCAGCAGCGGACGGACAGGGGCCGCAGATACGCAGTATTTT CASSGRTGAADTQYF
13 . many TRBJ2-5 TRBV10-1 TGCGCCAGCAGTGCATCCGGGGGACAGACCCAGTACTTC CASSASGGQTQYF
14 . many TRBJ1-5 TRBV6-2/TRBV6-3 TGTGCCAGCAGTTTCGTCCTCCGCAATCAGCCCCAGCATTTT CASSFVLRNQPQHF
14 . . TRBJ1-1 TRBV3-1 TGTGCCAGCAGCCAAGAAGGCAGGGAGAATGAAGCTTTCTTT CASSQEGRENEAFF
16 TRBD2 many TRBJ2-3 TRBV7-6 TGTGCCAGCAGCCCCTCTAGCGGGGGGGGCACAGATACGCAGTATTTT CASSPSSGGGTDTQYF
15 . many TRBJ2-2 TRBV5-1 TGCGCCAGCAACGTTGGGGCGGTGAACACCGGGGAGCTGTTTTTT CASNVGAVNTGELFF
13 . many TRBJ2-1 TRBV27 TGTGCCAGCAGTCCAGGAGTGAACAATGAGCAGTTCTTC CASSPGVNNEQFF
13 TRBD1 many TRBJ2-7 TRBV29-1 TGCAGCGTTGGACAGGGCAACTCCTACGAGCAGTACTTC CSVGQGNSYEQYF
13 . many TRBJ1-1 TRBV7-9 TGTGCCAGCAGCTTAGGCAACAGGGACGAAGCTTTCTTT CASSLGNRDEAFF
14 TRBD1 many TRBJ1-1 TRBV7-2 TGTGCCAGCAGCTTCACAGGGGGCAACACTGAAGCTTTCTTT CASSFTGGNTEAFF
14 . many TRBJ2-4 TRBV3-1 TGTGCCAGCAGCCCCGGGACTCCCTTCAGCATTCAGTACTTC CASSPGTPFSIQYF
12 . many TRBJ2-3 TRBV6-1 TGTGCCAGCCATAAAGCAGCAGATACGCAGTATTTT CASHKAADTQYF
15 TRBD1 many TRBJ2-7 TRBV10-3 TGTGCCATCAGTCTCCGGACAGGGATAACCTACGAGCAGTACTTC CAISLRTGITYEQYF
15 TRBD1 few TRBJ1-1 TRBV6-5 TGTGCCAGCAGTTACTCGGGACAGTGGAACACTGAAGCTTTCTTT CASSYSGQWNTEAFF
14 . many TRBJ2-1 TRBV14 TGTGCCAGCAGCCTCCAGCGGCGTAGGGATGAGCAGTTCTTC CASSLQRRRDEQFF
16 . few TRBJ2-2 TRBV6-1 TGTGCCATCCCTGGGGGGCCCATCTGGGAGACCGGGGAGCTGTTTTTT CAIPGGPIWETGELFF
18 . . TRBJ1-1 TRBV15 TGTGCCACCAGCAGAGCCTCGTGGGCGTCCGGGATGAACACTGAAGCTTTCTTT CATSRASWASGMNTEAFF
14 . many TRBJ2-5 TRBV20-1 TGCAGTGCTAGAGTTAGAGCTCCGGGGGAGACCCAGTACTTC CSARVRAPGETQYF
12 . many TRBJ2-5 TRBV2 TGTGCCAGCAAAGGGCTCGGAGAGACCCAGTACTTC CASKGLGETQYF
12 . few TRBJ1-2 TRBV6-5 TGTGCCAGCAGTTACGGACCTTATGGCTACACCTTC CASSYGPYGYTF
12 . many TRBJ2-1 TRBV4-2 TGTGCCAGCAGTCGCGACTGGAATGAGCAGTTCTTC CASSRDWNEQFF
18 . few TRBJ1-2 TRBV29-1 . CSVVGGGTTKRNNYGYPF
12 . many TRBJ1-4 TRBV10-3 TGTGCCATCAGTGGGGACGAAGAAAAACTGTTTTTT CAISGDEEKLFF
16 . many TRBJ2-3 TRBV25-1 TGTGCCAGCAGTAGAAACAGACCGCGAGGGACAGATACGCAGTATTTT CASSRNRPRGTDTQYF
12 . many TRBJ2-7 TRBV7-8 TGTGCCAGCAGCTTAGCCAACTACGAGCAGTACTTC CASSLANYEQYF
15 TRBD2 many TRBJ2-6 TRBV11-1 TGTGCCAGCAGCCTGGGGACTACCGGGGCCAACGTCCTGACTTTC CASSLGTTGANVLTF
16 TRBD2 few TRBJ2-3 TRBV19 TGTGCCAGTAGTTTCAACCAAGCGGGACCCACAGATACGCAGTATTTT CASSFNQAGPTDTQYF
15 TRBD2 many TRBJ2-7 TRBV3-1 TGTGCCAGCAGCCAAGTTCCGGGACTAGCGGATGGGCAGTACTTC CASSQVPGLADGQYF
19 TRBD2 few TRBJ2-2 TRBV3-1 TGTGCCAGCAGCCAGACCTCCGGACTAGCGGGAGGGCCCGACGGGGAGCTGTTTTTT CASSQTSGLAGGPDGELFF
13 . many TRBJ1-4 TRBV7-9 TGTGCCAGCAGGGGACGGCTCAATGAAAAACTGTTTTTT CASRGRLNEKLFF
12 TRBD1 many TRBJ1-2 TRBV27 TGTGCCAGCAGTTTAGCAGGGACAGCCTACACCTTC CASSLAGTAYTF
14 TRBD2 many TRBJ2-3 TRBV11-2 TGTGCCAGGTCCGGGGCGGGAGTTTGTGATACGCAGTATTTT CARSGAGVCDTQYF
11 . many TRBJ1-4 TRBV7-2 TGTGCCAGCAGCTTACGGGAAAAACTGTTTTTT CASSLREKLFF
13 TRBD2 few TRBJ2-7 TRBV5-1 TGCGCCAGCGGGACTAGCGGGACGTACGAGCAGTACTTC CASGTSGTYEQYF
13 TRBD1 many TRBJ1-3 TRBV6-5 TGTGCCAGCGCAGGGACAGCTGGAAACACCATATATTTT CASAGTAGNTIYF
13 . many TRBJ1-2 TRBV6-5 TGTGCCAGCAGACCCGGGTCTTTCTATGGCTACACCTTC CASRPGSFYGYTF
12 . many TRBJ2-1 TRBV5-1 TGCGCCAGCAGCTTGTGGAACAATGAGCAGTTCTTC CASSLWNNEQFF
13 TRBD1 many TRBJ2-7 TRBV18 TGTGCCAGCTCACCCAAGACAGGGGTCGAGCAGTACTTC CASSPKTGVEQYF
15 TRBD2 many TRBJ2-5 TRBV5-6 TGTGCCAGCAGCGCCGCGACTAGCGAGGGGGAGACCCAGTACTTC CASSAATSEGETQYF
15 . . TRBJ2-5 TRBV7-3 TGTGCCAGCAGCTTATACGATGACGTACAAGAGACCCAGTACTTC CASSLYDDVQETQYF
11 . many TRBJ2-1 TRBV29-1 TGCAGCGTTCACAGGCAAAATGAGCAGTTCTTC CSVHRQNEQFF
16 TRBD2 many TRBJ2-1 TRBV4-1 TGCGCCAGCAGCCAAGTTTCGTTAGCGGGAGTAGGGGAGCAGTTCTTC CASSQVSLAGVGEQFF
13 . many TRBJ1-1 TRBV5-1 TGCGCCAGCAGACCAGGGTTGAACACTGAAGCTTTCTTT CASRPGLNTEAFF
14 TRBD1 many TRBJ2-1 TRBV20-1 TGCAGTGTCCGGACAGGGAGCTCCTACAATGAGCAGTTCTTC CSVRTGSSYNEQFF
15 TRBD1 many TRBJ2-1 TRBV11-1 TGTGCCAGCAGCTTCGGACAGGGGGATGACAATGAGCAGTTCTTC CASSFGQGDDNEQFF
14 . many TRBJ1-5 TRBV7-8 TGTGCCAGCAGCTTAGACGGTCCCAATCAGCCCCAGCATTTT CASSLDGPNQPQHF
14 . . TRBJ2-7 TRBV7-9 TGTGCCAGCAGCAGAGACGGAGCCTCCTACGAGCAGTACTTC CASSRDGASYEQYF
15 TRBD2 many TRBJ2-2 TRBV10-3 TGTGCCATCAGGGGGACTAGCGGGATAACCGGGGAGCTGTTTTTT CAIRGTSGITGELFF
13 . . TRBJ1-1 TRBV28 TGTGCCAGCAGGTTCCCCGCGATAGCTGAAGCTTTCTTT CASRFPAIAEAFF
16 . . TRBJ1-5 TRBV19 TGTGCCAGTAGTATAGGTGGCCGAGGGGGCAATCAGCCCCAGCATTTT CASSIGGRGGNQPQHF
14 TRBD1 many TRBJ1-5 TRBV6-5 TGTGCCAGCAGTAGACAGGGGGGTAATCAGCCCCAGCATTTT CASSRQGGNQPQHF
13 TRBD1 many TRBJ2-7 TRBV29-1 TGCAGCGTTGCGGGGACAGGGGCGTACGAGCAGTACTTC CSVAGTGAYEQYF
12 . few TRBJ2-2 TRBV20-1 TGCAGTGCTAGTAGAGGGACCGGGGAGCTGTTTTTT CSASRGTGELFF
17 TRBD2 many TRBJ2-2 TRBV5-1 TGCGCCAGCAGCTTAGGACTAGCGGGCCTTGCCGCCGGGGAGCTGTTTTTT CASSLGLAGLAAGELFF
14 TRBD2 . TRBJ2-7 TRBV27 TGTGCCAGCAGTTCTCTAGCGGGGCCCTACGAGCAGTACTTC CASSSLAGPYEQYF
14 TRBD2 many TRBJ2-5 TRBV5-1 TGCGCCAGCAGCTTGGTTGCGGGGGAAGAGACCCAGTACTTC CASSLVAGEETQYF